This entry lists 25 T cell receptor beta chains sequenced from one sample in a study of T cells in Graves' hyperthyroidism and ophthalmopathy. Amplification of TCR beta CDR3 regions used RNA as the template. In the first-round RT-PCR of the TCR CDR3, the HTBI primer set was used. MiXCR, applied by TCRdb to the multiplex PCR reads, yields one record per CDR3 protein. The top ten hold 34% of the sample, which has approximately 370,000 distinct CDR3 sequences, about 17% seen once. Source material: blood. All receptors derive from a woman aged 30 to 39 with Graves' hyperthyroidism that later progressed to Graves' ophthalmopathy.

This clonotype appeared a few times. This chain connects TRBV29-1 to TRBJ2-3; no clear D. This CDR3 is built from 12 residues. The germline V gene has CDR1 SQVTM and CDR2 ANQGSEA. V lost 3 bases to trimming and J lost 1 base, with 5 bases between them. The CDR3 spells CSVDQGTDTQYF. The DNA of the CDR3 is TGCAGCGTTGATCAGGGCACAGATACGCAGTATTTT.

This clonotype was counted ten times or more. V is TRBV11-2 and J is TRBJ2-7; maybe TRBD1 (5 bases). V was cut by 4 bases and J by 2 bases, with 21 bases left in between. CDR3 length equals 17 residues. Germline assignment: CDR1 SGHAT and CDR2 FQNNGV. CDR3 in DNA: TGTGCCAGCAGCTCCGGTTCTCAGCTCGACAGCACCTACGAGCAGTACTTC. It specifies CASSSGSQLDSTYEQYF.

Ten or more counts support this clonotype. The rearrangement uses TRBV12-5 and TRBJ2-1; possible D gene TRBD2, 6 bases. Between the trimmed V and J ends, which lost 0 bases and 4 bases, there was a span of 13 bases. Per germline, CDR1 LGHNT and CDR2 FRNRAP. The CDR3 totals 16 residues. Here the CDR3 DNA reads TGTGCTAGTGGTTTGGTATTCGGGAGACAATACAATGAGCAGTTCTTC. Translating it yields CASGLVFGRQYNEQFF.

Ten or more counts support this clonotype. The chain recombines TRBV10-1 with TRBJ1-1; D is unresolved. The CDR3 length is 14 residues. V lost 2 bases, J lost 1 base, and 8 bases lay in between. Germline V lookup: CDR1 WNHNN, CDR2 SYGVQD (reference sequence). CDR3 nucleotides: TGCGCCAGCAGTGAGCAGGTCGGGAACACTGAAGCTTTCTTT. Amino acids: CASSEQVGNTEAFF.

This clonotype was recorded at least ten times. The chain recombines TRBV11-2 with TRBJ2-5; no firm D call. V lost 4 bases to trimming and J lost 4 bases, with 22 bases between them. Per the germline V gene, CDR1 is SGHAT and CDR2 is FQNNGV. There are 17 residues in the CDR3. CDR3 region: CASSSQRWGRDRETQYF. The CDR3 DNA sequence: TGTGCCAGCAGCTCCCAACGGTGGGGAAGAGATAGAGAGACCCAGTACTTC.

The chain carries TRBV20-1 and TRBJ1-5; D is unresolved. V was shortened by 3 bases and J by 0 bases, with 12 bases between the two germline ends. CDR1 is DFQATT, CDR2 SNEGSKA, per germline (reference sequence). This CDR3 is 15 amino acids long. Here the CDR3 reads CSASDTTNSNQPQHF. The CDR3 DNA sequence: TGCAGTGCTAGTGACACGACAAATAGCAATCAGCCCCAGCATTTT.

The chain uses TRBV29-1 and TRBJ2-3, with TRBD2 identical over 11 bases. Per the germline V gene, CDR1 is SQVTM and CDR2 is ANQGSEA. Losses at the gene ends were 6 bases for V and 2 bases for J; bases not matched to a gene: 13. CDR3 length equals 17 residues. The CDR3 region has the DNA TGCAGCGTCCACCGCTCCACTAGCGGGGGAGTCACAGATACGCAGTATTTT. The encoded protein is CSVHRSTSGGVTDTQYF.

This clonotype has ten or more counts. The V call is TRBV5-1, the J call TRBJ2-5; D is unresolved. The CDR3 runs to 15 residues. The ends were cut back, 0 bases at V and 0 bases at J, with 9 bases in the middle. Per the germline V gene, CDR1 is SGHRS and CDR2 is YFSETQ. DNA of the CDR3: TGCGCCAGCAGCTTGGCTGTCAGCAACCAAGAGACCCAGTACTTC. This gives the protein CASSLAVSNQETQYF.

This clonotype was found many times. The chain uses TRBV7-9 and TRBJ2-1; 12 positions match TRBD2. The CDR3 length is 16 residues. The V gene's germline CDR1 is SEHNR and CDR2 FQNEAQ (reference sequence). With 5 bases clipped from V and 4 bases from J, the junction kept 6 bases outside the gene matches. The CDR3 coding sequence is TGTGCCAGCAGCCCCCGACTAGCGGGGGTGTACAATGAGCAGTTCTTC. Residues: CASSPRLAGVYNEQFF.

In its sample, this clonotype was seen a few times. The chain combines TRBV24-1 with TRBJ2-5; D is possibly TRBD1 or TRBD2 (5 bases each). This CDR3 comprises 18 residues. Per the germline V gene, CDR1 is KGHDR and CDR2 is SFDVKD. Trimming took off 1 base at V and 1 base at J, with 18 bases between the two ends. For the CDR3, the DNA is TGTGCCACCAGTGATTTTAGGGTTGGGGCAGGGAGCCAAGAGACCCAGTACTTC. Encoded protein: CATSDFRVGAGSQETQYF.

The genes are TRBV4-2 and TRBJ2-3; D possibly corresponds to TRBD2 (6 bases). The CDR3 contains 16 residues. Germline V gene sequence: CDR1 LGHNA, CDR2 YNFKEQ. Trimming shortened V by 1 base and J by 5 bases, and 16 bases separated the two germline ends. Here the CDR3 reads CASSQVPGLPGDTQYF. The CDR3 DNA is TGTGCCAGCAGCCAAGTCCCGGGACTTCCGGGAGATACGCAGTATTTT.

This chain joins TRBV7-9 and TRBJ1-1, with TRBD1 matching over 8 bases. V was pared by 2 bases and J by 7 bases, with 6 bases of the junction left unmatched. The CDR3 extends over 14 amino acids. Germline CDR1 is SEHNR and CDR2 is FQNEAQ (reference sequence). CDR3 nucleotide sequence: TGTGCCAGCAGCTTAAGTCAGGGGGCGGATGAAGCTTTCTTT. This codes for CASSLSQGADEAFF.

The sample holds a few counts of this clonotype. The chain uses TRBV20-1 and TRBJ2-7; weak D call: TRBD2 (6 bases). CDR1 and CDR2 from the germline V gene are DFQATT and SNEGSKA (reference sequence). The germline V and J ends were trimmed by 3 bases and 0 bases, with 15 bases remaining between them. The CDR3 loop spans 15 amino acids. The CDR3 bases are TGCAGTGCTAGCCCGGGACTTACCGACTCCTACGAGCAGTACTTC. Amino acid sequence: CSASPGLTDSYEQYF.

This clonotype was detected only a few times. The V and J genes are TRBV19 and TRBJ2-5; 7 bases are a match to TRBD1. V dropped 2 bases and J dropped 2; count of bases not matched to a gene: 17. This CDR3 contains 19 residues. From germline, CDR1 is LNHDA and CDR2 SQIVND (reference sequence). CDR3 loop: CASSIWGIVGTARQETQYF. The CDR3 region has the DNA TGTGCCAGTAGTATATGGGGAATCGTCGGGACAGCCCGACAAGAGACCCAGTACTTC.

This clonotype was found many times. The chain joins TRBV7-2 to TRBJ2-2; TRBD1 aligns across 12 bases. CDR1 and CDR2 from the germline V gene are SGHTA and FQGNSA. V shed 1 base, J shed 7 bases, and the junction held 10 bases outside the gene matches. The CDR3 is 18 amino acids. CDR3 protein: CASSLEPPGQGAIGELFF. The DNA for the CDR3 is TGTGCCAGCAGCTTAGAGCCGCCGGGACAGGGGGCAATCGGGGAGCTGTTTTTT.

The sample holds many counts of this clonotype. CDR3 coding DNA: TGCAGCGTTGATAACGGGGTCGCTGAAGCTTTCTTT. Translation gives CSVDNGVAEAFF. This chain uses TRBV29-1 with TRBJ1-1; D remains ambiguous. The germline CDR1 and CDR2 sequences are SQVTM and ANQGSEA. The CDR3 extends over 12 amino acids. Deletions cut 3 bases from V and 6 bases from J, with 11 bases between.

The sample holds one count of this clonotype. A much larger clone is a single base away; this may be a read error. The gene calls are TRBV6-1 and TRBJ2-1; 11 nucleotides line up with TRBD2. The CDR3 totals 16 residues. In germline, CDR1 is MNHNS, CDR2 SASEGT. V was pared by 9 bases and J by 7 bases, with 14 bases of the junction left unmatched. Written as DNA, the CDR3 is TGTGCCAGTATCTTAGCGGGAGGGACTCTAGAAAATGAGCAGTTCTTC. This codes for CASILAGGTLENEQFF.

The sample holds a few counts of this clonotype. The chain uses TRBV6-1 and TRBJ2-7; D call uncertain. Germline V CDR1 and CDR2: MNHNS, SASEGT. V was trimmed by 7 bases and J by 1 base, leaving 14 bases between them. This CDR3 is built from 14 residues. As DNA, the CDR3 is TGTGCCAGCACCGTCCGCGGCGGTTCCTACGAGCAGTACTTC. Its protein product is CASTVRGGSYEQYF.

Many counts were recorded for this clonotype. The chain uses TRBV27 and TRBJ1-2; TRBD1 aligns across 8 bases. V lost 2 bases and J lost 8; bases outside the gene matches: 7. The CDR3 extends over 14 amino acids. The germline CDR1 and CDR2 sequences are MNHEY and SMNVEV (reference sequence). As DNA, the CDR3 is TGTGCCAGCAGTTTACAGGGGGCTTGGGAAGGCTACACCTTC. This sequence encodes CASSLQGAWEGYTF.

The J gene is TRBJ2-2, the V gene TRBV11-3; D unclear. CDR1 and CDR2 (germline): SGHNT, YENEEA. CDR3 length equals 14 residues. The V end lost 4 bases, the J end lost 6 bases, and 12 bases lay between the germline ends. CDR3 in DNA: TGTGCCAGCAGCTCATTAGTAGGCCCCGGGGAGCTGTTTTTT. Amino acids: CASSSLVGPGELFF.

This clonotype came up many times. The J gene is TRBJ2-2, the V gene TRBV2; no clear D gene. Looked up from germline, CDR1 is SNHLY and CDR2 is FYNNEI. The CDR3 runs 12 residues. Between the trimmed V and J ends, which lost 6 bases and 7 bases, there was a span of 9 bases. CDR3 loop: CASSPGGGELFF. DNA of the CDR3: TGTGCCAGCAGCCCCGGTGGCGGGGAGCTGTTTTTT. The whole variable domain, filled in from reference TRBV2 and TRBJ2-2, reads EPEVTQTPSHQVTQMGQEVILRCVPISNHLYFYWYRQILGQKVEFLVSFYNNEISEKSEIFDDQFSVERPDGSNFTLKIRSTKLEDSAMYFCASSPGGGELFFGEGSRLTVL.

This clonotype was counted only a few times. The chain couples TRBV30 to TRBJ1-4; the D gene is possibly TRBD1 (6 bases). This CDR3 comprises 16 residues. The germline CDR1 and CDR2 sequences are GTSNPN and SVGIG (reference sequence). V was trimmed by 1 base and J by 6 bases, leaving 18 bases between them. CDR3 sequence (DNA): TGTGCCTGGAGTGACGGACCCGACAGGATAGATGAAAAACTGTTTTTT. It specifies CAWSDGPDRIDEKLFF.

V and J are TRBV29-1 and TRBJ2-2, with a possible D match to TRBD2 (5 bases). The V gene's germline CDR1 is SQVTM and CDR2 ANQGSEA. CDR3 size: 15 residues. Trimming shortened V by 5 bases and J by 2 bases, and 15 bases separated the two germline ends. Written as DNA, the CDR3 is TGCAGCGTTTCACCCGGGAAAAAAAACACCGGGGAGCTGTTTTTT. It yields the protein CSVSPGKKNTGELFF.

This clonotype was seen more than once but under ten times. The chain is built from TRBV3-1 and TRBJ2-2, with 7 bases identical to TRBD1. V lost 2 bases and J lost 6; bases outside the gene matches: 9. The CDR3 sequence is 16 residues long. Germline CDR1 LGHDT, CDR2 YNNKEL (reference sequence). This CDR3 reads CASSQRGRRRSGELFF. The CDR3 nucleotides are TGTGCCAGCAGCCAAAGGGGGCGGAGGAGGTCCGGGGAGCTGTTTTTT.

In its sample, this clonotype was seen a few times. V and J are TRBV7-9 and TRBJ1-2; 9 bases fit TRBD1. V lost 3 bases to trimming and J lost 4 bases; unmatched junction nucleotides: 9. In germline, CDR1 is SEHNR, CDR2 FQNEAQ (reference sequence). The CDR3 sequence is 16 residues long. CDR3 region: CASSFPNRGRGYGYTF. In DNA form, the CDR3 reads TGTGCCAGCAGCTTTCCGAACAGGGGGCGCGGCTATGGCTACACCTTC.